The 22 T cell receptor beta chains below come from one sample, sequenced in a study of OX40 agonist ivuxolimab in advanced cancers. The table came from immunoSEQ multiplex PCR; TCRdb's copy has only in-frame clones and leaves some out. The sample contains about 110,000 clones, under 95% of which appear only once. Sequencing used CD4+ or CD8+ T cells sorted from blood, obtained in a trial of the OX40 agonist ivuxolimab. The receptor set was obtained from an adult with an advanced solid tumor such as melanoma, head and neck, liver or kidney cancer.

The chain has TRBV9 and TRBJ1-1; D remains unclear. CDR1 is SGDLS, CDR2 YYNGEE, per germline. Between the trimmed V and J ends, which lost 1 base and 5 bases, there was a span of 12 bases. The CDR3 is 14 amino acids. The CDR3 sequence is CASSVLQTGTEAFF. CDR3 DNA sequence: TGTGCCAGCAGCGTACTGCAAACTGGGACTGAAGCTTTCTTT.

V is TRBV30 and J is TRBJ2-1; perhaps TRBD2 as D (5 bases). V shed 8 bases and J shed 3 bases, with 8 bases lying between them. Germline V lookup: CDR1 GTSNPN, CDR2 SVGIG (reference sequence). The CDR3 is made up of 11 amino acids. For the CDR3, the DNA is TGTGCCGGAGGAGACTACAATGAGCAGTTCTTC. As protein: CAGGDYNEQFF.

This clone was detected only once. The chain is built from TRBV4-1 and TRBJ2-7, with a weak D call TRBD2 (6 bases). CDR1 is MGHRA, CDR2 YSYEKL, per germline. V was clipped by 0 bases and J by 2 bases, with 14 bases between them. The CDR3 length is 16 residues. DNA for the CDR3: TGCGCCAGCAGCCAAGACCTGGCGGGGACTCCCTACGAGCAGTACTTC. Translation gives CASSQDLAGTPYEQYF.

The chain uses TRBV7-9 and TRBJ1-2, with 8 bases fitting TRBD1. CDR1 SEHNR and CDR2 FQNEAQ come from the germline V gene (reference sequence). V lost 2 bases and J lost 3; bases outside the gene matches: 8. The CDR3 covers 16 residues. The CDR3 loop reads CASSLFRTGTHYGYTF. For the CDR3, the DNA is TGTGCCAGCAGCTTATTCCGGACAGGGACCCACTATGGCTACACCTTC.

The rearrangement links TRBV2 to TRBJ2-7, with TRBD1 matching 8 bases. Germline V lookup: CDR1 SNHLY, CDR2 FYNNEI. The CDR3 contains 15 residues. V gave up 3 bases and J gave up 1 base; unmatched junction bases: 5. CDR3 residues: CASSDITGGSYEQYF. The CDR3 DNA follows: TGTGCCAGCAGTGATATTACAGGGGGTTCCTACGAGCAGTACTTC.

This clone was recorded once. V is TRBV30 and J is TRBJ2-5; D tentatively reads TRBD1 or TRBD2 (6 bases each). The CDR3 consists of 15 residues. Germline V gene data show CDR1 as GTSNPN and CDR2 as SVGIG (reference sequence). V was pared by 2 bases and J by 1 base, with 14 bases between. The CDR3 loop reads CAWSMSGATQETQYF. CDR3 nucleotides: TGTGCCTGGAGTATGTCGGGGGCCACCCAAGAGACCCAGTACTTC.

V usage is TRBV5-4 and J usage is TRBJ2-7; D call uncertain. V lost 4 bases, J lost 0 bases, and 14 bases lay in between. CDR3 length equals 15 residues. The germline gives CDR1 SGHNT, CDR2 YYREEE (reference sequence). The DNA for the CDR3 is TGTGCCAGCAGCCCGGGCGTTGGTTCCTCCTACGAGCAGTACTTC. Its protein is CASSPGVGSSYEQYF.

This chain uses TRBV29-1 with TRBJ2-7; 7 bases map to TRBD2. After removal of 6 bases from V and 6 bases from J, the junction contained 11 bases not matched to a gene. Germline CDR1 SQVTM, CDR2 ANQGSEA. This CDR3 contains 13 residues. CDR3 protein: CSVPQGGGSEQYF. CDR3 sequence (DNA): TGCAGCGTCCCCCAAGGCGGGGGATCCGAGCAGTACTTC.

This sequence joins TRBV6-1 and TRBJ2-7; 7 nucleotides align to TRBD2. This CDR3 spans 16 amino acids. J was trimmed by 5 bases and V by 2 bases; bases with no gene match: 12. Germline V lookup: CDR1 MNHNS, CDR2 SASEGT. CDR3 sequence: CASSELPTGGGNEQYF. CDR3 sequence (DNA): TGTGCCAGCAGTGAATTGCCGACGGGAGGAGGAAACGAGCAGTACTTC.

The chain has TRBV10-3 and TRBJ1-1; no firm D call. The germline CDR1 and CDR2 sequences are ENHRY and SYGVKD. CDR3 size: 17 residues. V was cut by 0 bases and J by 1 base, with 15 bases left in between. The CDR3 bases are TGTGCCATCAGTGAGTCCGTCCCTGCGCAGGCGAACACTGAAGCTTTCTTT. Amino acid sequence: CAISESVPAQANTEAFF.

The chain carries TRBV9 and TRBJ2-1, with D possibly being TRBD2 (5 bases). Trimming pared 0 bases from V and 9 bases from J, leaving 13 bases between. This CDR3 has 14 residues. CDR1 is SGDLS, CDR2 YYNGEE, per germline. The CDR3, as DNA: TGTGCCAGCAGCGTAGACCTAGCCTGGAGTGAGCAGTTCTTC. Translating gives CASSVDLAWSEQFF.

J is TRBJ2-3 and V is TRBV7-9, with D possibly being TRBD1 (6 bases). Germline values: CDR1 SEHNR, CDR2 FQNEAQ (reference sequence). The CDR3 runs 15 residues. Trimming shortened V by 5 bases and J by 3 bases, and 15 bases separated the two germline ends. CDR3 region: CASSPRRQATDTQYF. The DNA of the CDR3 is TGTGCCAGCAGCCCCCGGCGACAGGCTACAGATACGCAGTATTTT.

The V and J genes are TRBV7-6 and TRBJ2-5; 9 positions agree with TRBD1. Looked up from germline, CDR1 is SGHVS and CDR2 is FNYEAQ. The junction had 1 base not matched to a gene; V was cut back by 0 bases and J by 2 bases. This CDR3 contains 15 residues. The CDR3: CASSLAGQGQETQYF. CDR3 bases: TGTGCCAGCAGCTTAGCGGGACAGGGTCAAGAGACCCAGTACTTC.

The chain joins TRBV6-5 to TRBJ1-1; 9 bases are a match to TRBD1. CDR1 and CDR2 (germline): MNHEY, SVGAGI. The CDR3 sequence is 16 residues long. The V segment lost 0 bases and the J segment 5 bases; nucleotides outside the gene matches: 7. In DNA, the CDR3 is TGTGCCAGCAGTTACTCCCGGACAGGGGTGGGGACTGAAGCTTTCTTT. Encoded protein: CASSYSRTGVGTEAFF.

V usage is TRBV5-8 and J usage is TRBJ1-2; weak D call: TRBD1 (6 bases). In germline, CDR1 is SGHTS, CDR2 YDEGEE. V was cut by 1 base and J by 6 bases, with 16 bases left in between. The CDR3 spans 15 residues. CDR3 residues: CASSLRGARQHGYTF. The CDR3 nucleotides are TGTGCCAGCAGCTTGCGGGGGGCGAGGCAGCATGGCTACACCTTC.

This clone was seen just once. The CDR3 loop reads CASSPNGQNQGYTF. CDR3 DNA sequence: TGCGCCAGCAGCCCAAATGGACAGAATCAGGGCTACACCTTC. V is TRBV5-1 and J is TRBJ1-2, with D tentatively TRBD1 (6 bases). This CDR3 spans 14 amino acids. Looked up from germline, CDR1 is SGHRS and CDR2 is YFSETQ. Deletions cut 4 bases from V and 8 bases from J, with 18 bases between. Based on the CDR3 plus reference TRBV5-1 and TRBJ1-2, the full variable domain is KAGVTQTPRYLIKTRGQQVTLSCSPISGHRSVSWYQQTPGQGLQFLFEYFSETQRNKGNFPGRFSGRQFSNSRSEMNVSTLELGDSALYLCASSPNGQNQGYTFGSGTRLTVV.

The chain combines TRBV9 with TRBJ2-3; D is perhaps TRBD2 (6 bases). The CDR3 totals 15 residues. In germline, CDR1 is SGDLS, CDR2 YYNGEE. Trimming pared 8 bases from V and 4 bases from J, leaving 20 bases between. The CDR3 loop is CASTLSGAGADTQYF. The CDR3 DNA follows: TGTGCCAGTACCCTTAGCGGAGCCGGGGCAGATACGCAGTATTTT.

The V gene is TRBV25-1, the J gene TRBJ2-5; 7 nucleotides line up with TRBD1. Germline assignment: CDR1 MGHDK and CDR2 SYGVNS. The CDR3 is 13 amino acids. Unmatched junction bases numbered 2, after V lost 3 bases and J lost 4 bases. The CDR3 protein is CASSDTGVETQYF. The CDR3 coding sequence is TGTGCCAGCAGTGATACAGGGGTAGAGACCCAGTACTTC.

The chain carries TRBV13 and TRBJ2-3; 8 nucleotides line up with TRBD2. CDR3 size: 14 residues. The germline V gene encodes CDR1 PRHDT and CDR2 FYEKMQ (reference sequence). The junction had 7 bases not matched to a gene; V was cut back by 6 bases and J by 5 bases. The CDR3 here is CASSREGREDTQYF. The CDR3 DNA sequence: TGTGCCAGCAGTCGGGAGGGCCGGGAAGATACGCAGTATTTT.

The V gene is TRBV7-3, the J gene TRBJ2-1, with a weak D call TRBD1 (6 bases). Germline V gives CDR1 SGHTA, CDR2 FQGTGA. The V gene lost 5 bases and the J gene lost 2 bases, with 10 bases spanning the gap. The CDR3 contains 14 residues. CDR3 amino acids: CASSRQAAYNEQFF. In DNA form, the CDR3 reads TGTGCCAGCAGCCGACAGGCCGCCTACAATGAGCAGTTCTTC.

The chain combines TRBV29-1 with TRBJ1-4; D is possibly TRBD1 (6 bases). Trimming took off 5 bases at V and 8 bases at J, with 12 bases between the two ends. In germline, CDR1 is SQVTM, CDR2 ANQGSEA. There are 12 residues in the CDR3. CDR3 residues: CSVLTGTEKLFF. CDR3 nucleotide sequence: TGCAGCGTTCTTACAGGGACGGAAAAACTGTTTTTT.

V is TRBV11-2 and J is TRBJ2-7, with TRBD2 identical over 9 bases. Germline V gene lookup returns CDR1 SGHAT and CDR2 FQNNGV. V dropped 3 bases and J dropped 6; count of bases not matched to a gene: 12. The CDR3 covers 16 residues. CDR3 DNA: TGTGCCAGCAGCTTGACTAGCGGAGGGCGCCTGCGCGAGCAGTACTTC. As protein: CASSLTSGGRLREQYF.